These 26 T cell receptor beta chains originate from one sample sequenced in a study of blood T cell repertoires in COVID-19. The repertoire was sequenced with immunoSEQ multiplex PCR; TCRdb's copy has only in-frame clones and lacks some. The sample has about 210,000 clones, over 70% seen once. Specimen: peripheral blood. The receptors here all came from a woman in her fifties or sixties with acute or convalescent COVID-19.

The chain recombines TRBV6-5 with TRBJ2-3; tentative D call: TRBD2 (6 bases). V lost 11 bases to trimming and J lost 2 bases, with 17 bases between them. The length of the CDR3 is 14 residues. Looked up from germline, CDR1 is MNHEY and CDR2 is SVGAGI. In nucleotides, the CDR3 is TGTGCCGGCCGGGGGAGAGGCGCCACAGATACGCAGTATTTT. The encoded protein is CAGRGRGATDTQYF.

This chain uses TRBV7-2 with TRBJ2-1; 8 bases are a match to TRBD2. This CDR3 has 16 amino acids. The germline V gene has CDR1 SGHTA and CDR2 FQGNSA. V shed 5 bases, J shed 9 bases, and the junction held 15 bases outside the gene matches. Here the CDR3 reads CASSPSPGLVEGEQFF. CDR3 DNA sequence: TGTGCCAGCAGCCCTAGTCCGGGACTAGTGGAAGGTGAGCAGTTCTTC.

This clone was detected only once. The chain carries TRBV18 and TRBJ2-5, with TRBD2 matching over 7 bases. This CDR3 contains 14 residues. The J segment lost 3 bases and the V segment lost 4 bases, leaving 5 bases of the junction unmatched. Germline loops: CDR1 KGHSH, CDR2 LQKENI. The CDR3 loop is CASSLPGGKETQYF. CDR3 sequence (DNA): TGTGCCAGCTCACTCCCCGGGGGGAAAGAGACCCAGTACTTC.

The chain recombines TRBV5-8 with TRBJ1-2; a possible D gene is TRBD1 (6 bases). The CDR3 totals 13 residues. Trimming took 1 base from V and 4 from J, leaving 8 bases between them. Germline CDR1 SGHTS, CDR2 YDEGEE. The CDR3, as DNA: TGTGCCAGCAGCTTGCAGGGGAGCTATGGCTACACCTTC. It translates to CASSLQGSYGYTF.

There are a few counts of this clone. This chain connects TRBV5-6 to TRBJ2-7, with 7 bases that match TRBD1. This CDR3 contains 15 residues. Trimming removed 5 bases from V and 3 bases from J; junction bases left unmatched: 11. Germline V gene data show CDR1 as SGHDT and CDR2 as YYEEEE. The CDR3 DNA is TGTGCCAGCAGTTTTCTGACAGGGATGCGCTACGAGCAGTACTTC. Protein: CASSFLTGMRYEQYF.

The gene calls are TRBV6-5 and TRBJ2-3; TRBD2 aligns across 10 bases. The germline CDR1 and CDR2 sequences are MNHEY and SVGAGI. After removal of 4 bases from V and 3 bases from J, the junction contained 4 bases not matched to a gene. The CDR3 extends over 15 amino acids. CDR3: CASSLGLAFTDTQYF. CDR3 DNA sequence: TGTGCCAGCAGTTTGGGACTAGCGTTTACAGATACGCAGTATTTT.

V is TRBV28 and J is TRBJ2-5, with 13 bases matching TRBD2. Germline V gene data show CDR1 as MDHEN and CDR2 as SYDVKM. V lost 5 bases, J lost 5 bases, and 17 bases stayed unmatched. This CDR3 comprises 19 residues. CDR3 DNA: TGTGCCAGCAGTCCTACCCTGGGACTAGCGGGACGTTTGGTGGAGACCCAGTACTTC. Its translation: CASSPTLGLAGRLVETQYF.

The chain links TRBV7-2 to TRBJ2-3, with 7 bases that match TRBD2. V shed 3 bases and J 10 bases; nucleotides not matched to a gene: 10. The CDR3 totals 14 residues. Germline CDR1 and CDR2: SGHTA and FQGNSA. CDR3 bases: TGTGCCAGCAGCTTTGCTAGCGGTCGGGGCGCGCAGTATTTT. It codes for CASSFASGRGAQYF.

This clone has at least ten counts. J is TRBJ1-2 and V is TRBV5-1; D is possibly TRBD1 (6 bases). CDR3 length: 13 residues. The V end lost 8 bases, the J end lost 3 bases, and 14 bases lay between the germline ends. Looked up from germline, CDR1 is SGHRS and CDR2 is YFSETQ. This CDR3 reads CASRQEIDYGYTF. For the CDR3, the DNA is TGCGCCAGTCGACAGGAGATCGACTATGGCTACACCTTC.

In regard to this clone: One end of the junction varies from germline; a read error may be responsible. In DNA, the CDR3 is TGTGCCAGCCAGACTAGCAGAGATACGCAGTATTTT. Its translation is CASQTSRDTQYF. The gene calls are TRBV6-5 and TRBJ2-3, with 7 bases aligning to TRBD2. CDR1 is MNHEY and CDR2 is SVGAGI in the germline V gene. The CDR3 length is 12 residues.

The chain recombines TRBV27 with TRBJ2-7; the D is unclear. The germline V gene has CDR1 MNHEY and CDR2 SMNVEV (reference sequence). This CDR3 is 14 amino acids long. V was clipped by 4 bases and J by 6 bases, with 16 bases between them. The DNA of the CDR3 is TGTGCCAGCAGTTATCCCACGGGTGGCAGCGAGCAGTACTTC. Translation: CASSYPTGGSEQYF.

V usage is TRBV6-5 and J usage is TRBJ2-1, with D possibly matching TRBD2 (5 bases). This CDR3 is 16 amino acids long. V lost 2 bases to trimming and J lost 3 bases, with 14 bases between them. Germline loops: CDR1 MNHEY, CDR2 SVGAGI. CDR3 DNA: TGTGCCAGCAGTTACGACTCACAGCGGATCTACAATGAGCAGTTCTTC. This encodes CASSYDSQRIYNEQFF.

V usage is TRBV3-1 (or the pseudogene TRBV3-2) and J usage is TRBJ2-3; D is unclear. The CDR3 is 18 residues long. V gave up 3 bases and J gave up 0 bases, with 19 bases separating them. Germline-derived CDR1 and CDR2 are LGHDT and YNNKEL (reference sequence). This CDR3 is CASSHYDPRVTSTDTQYF. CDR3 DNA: TGTGCCAGCAGCCATTATGACCCTCGGGTCACTAGCACAGATACGCAGTATTTT.

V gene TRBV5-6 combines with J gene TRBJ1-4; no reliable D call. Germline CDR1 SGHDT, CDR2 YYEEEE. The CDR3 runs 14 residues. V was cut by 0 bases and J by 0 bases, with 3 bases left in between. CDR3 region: CASSLAATNEKLFF. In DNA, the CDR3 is TGTGCCAGCAGCTTGGCCGCAACTAATGAAAAACTGTTTTTT.

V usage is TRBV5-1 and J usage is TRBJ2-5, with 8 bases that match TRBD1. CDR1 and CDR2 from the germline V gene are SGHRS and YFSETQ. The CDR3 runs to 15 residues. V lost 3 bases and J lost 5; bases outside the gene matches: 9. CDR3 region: CASSSLGQERETQYF. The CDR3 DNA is TGCGCCAGCAGCTCCCTGGGACAGGAGCGGGAGACCCAGTACTTC.

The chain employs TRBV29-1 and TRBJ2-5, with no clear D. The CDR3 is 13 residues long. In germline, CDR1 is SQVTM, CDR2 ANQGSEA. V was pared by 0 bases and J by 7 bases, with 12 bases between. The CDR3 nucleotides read TGCAGCGTTGAAGAAGAAGCCGGTGCGACCCAGTACTTC. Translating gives CSVEEEAGATQYF. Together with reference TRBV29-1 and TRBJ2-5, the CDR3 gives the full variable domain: SAVISQKPSRDICQRGTSLTIQCQVDSQVTMMFWYRQQPGQSLTLIATANQGSEATYESGFVIDKFPISRPNLTFSTLTVSNMSPEDSSIYLCSVEEEAGATQYFGPGTRLLVL.

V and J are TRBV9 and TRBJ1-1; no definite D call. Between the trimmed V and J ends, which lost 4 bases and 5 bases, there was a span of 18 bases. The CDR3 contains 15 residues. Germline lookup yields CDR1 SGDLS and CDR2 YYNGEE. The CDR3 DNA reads TGTGCCAGCAGCCATAATGGGAGGAAGGTTACTGAAGCTTTCTTT. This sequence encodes CASSHNGRKVTEAFF.

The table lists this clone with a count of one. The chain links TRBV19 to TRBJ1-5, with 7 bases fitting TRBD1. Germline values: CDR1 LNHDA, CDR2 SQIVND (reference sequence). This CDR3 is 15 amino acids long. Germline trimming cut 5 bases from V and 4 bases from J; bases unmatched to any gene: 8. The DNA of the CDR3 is TGTGCCAGTAGTTGGAGGGGGCTGGGGAATCAGCCCCAGCATTTT. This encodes CASSWRGLGNQPQHF.

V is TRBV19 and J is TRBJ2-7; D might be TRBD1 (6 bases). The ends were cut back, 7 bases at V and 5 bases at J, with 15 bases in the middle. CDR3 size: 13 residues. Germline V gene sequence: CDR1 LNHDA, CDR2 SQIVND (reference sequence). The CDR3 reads CASKKQGHDEQYF. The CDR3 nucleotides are TGTGCCAGTAAAAAACAGGGACATGACGAGCAGTACTTC.

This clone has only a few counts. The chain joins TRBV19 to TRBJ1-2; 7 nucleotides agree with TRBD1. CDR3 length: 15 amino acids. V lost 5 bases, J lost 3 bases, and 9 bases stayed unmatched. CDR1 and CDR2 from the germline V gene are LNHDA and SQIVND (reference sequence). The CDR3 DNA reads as TGTGCCAGTAGTGTTGACAGGGCGGGCGACTATGGCTACACCTTC. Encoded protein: CASSVDRAGDYGYTF.

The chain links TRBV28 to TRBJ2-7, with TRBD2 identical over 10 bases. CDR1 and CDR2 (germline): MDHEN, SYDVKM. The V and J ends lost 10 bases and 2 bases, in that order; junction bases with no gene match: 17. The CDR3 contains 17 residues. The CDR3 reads CATLLWGLAGVAYEQYF. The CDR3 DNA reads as TGTGCCACCCTCCTTTGGGGGCTAGCGGGAGTGGCCTACGAGCAGTACTTC. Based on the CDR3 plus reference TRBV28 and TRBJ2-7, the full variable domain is DVKVTQSSRYLVKRTGEKVFLECVQDMDHENMFWYRQDPGLGLRLIYFSYDVKMKEKGDIPEGYSVSREKKERFSLILESASTNQTSMYLCATLLWGLAGVAYEQYFGPGTRLTVT.

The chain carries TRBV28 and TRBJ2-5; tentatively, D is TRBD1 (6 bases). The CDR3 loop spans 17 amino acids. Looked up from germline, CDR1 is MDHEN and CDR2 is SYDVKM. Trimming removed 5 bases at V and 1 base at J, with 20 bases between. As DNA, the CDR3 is TGTGCCAGCAGTGAACCAGGACAGCCGCTATTCCAAGAGACCCAGTACTTC. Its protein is CASSEPGQPLFQETQYF.

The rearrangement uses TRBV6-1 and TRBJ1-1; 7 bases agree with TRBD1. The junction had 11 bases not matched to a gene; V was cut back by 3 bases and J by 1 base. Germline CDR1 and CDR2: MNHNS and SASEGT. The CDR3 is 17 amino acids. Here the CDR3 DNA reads TGTGCCAGCAGTGACCTTTACCCGGGACAGACGAACACTGAAGCTTTCTTT. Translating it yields CASSDLYPGQTNTEAFF.

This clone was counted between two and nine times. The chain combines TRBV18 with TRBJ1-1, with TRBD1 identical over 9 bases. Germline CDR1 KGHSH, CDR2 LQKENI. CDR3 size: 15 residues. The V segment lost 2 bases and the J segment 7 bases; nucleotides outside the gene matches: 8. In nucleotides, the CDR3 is TGTGCCAGCTCACCAGGACTACAGGGGGCCGTTGAAGCTTTCTTT. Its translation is CASSPGLQGAVEAFF. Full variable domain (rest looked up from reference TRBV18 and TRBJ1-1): NAGVMQNPRHLVRRRGQEARLRCSPMKGHSHVYWYRQLPEEGLKFMVYLQKENIIDESGMPKERFSAEFPKEGPSILRIQQVVRGDSAAYFCASSPGLQGAVEAFFGQGTRLTVV.

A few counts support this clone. The CDR3 reads CASSLTAGIGETQYF. CDR3 DNA sequence: TGTGCCAGCAGTTTAACGGCAGGGATCGGAGAGACCCAGTACTTC. The V gene is TRBV28, the J gene TRBJ2-5, with D perhaps TRBD1 (5 bases). The germline V gene encodes CDR1 MDHEN and CDR2 SYDVKM. The V and J ends lost 2 bases and 4 bases respectively, with 14 bases between them. The length of the CDR3 is 15 residues.

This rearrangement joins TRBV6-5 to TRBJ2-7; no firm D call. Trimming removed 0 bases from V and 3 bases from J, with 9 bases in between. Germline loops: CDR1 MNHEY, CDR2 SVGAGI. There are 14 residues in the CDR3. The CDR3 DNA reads TGTGCCAGCAGTTACTCGACTCGGGTCTACGAGCAGTACTTC. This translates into CASSYSTRVYEQYF.